This paragraph reports one TCR beta chain. Antigen unknown. As processed by the authors: Junction-only sequences produced by ImmunoSEQ had no quality scores, so filtering differed. Assay used: immunoSEQ multiplex PCR; TCRdb lists only in-frame clones, some missing. For V, J and clone size, that table is used; D and trimming come from the DNA. The profile shows about 380,000 clones, roughly 96% of them singletons. The V gene lost 4 bases and the J gene lost 4 bases, with 17 bases spanning the gap. Germline CDR1 reads SQVTM; CDR2 reads ANQGSEA. The CDR3 covers 15 residues. The data were taken from a study of shared clonotypes between healthy human individuals. About the study: The donor group consisted of two women and a few men, aged 18 to 49. CD4 naive and CD4 memory each took three plates per donor, while CD8 naive took two and CD8 memory one.

Points from the study as a whole: Shared clonotypes: 4.5% to 5% naive CD4, about 3.5% naive CD8, less than 2.5% memory CD4, 0.4% to 0.45% memory CD8.

V is TRBV29-1 and J is TRBJ2-4, with D perhaps TRBD1 or TRBD2 (5 bases each). This TCR derives from a young man in good health. The sample taken for sequencing was memory CD8+ T cells sorted from blood. The subset here: CD45RO+ cells pooled with CCR7-negative TemRA cells. This chain's CDR3 is CSVGWGMDPKNIQYF. The CDR3 DNA reads as TGCAGCGTTGGGTGGGGGATGGACCCAAAAAACATTCAGTACTTC.